This T cell receptor beta chain was sequenced during a study of blood T cell repertoires in COVID-19. The repertoire was sequenced with immunoSEQ multiplex PCR; TCRdb's copy has only in-frame clones and lacks some. In the table there are tens of thousands of clones, 80% of which are singletons. Looked up from germline, CDR1 is LNHNV and CDR2 is YYDKDF (reference sequence). Germline trimming cut 5 bases from V and 7 bases from J; bases unmatched to any gene: 3. The CDR3 length is 13 residues. This clonotype was sampled from a woman over 75 with acute or convalescent COVID-19. The genes are TRBV15 and TRBJ2-7; TRBD1 matches 12 bases. The sample consisted of peripheral blood. The CDR3 loop is CATSGDRGREQYF. In DNA form, the CDR3 reads TGTGCCACCAGCGGGGACAGGGGGCGAGAGCAGTACTTC.